Below are 25 T cell receptor beta chains sequenced from a single sample in a study of identical twins. TCRdb fed the 5' RACE reads into MiXCR, producing one record per CDR3 protein. The table lists 400,000 to 650,000 distinct CDR3 sequences, roughly a fifth of them singletons. These data are also associated with another study on T cells expressing NK-cell markers.

Sequenced: CD4+ T cells sorted from blood. These receptors came from a woman aged 18-29 years in good health.

This clonotype has a count of ten or more. The chain carries TRBV12-3 or TRBV12-4 and TRBJ1-3; no firm D call. The CDR3 consists of 13 residues. The V end was cut by 3 bases, the J end by 4 bases, with 7 bases between. The CDR3 protein is CASSFSRGNTIYF. DNA for the CDR3: TGTGCCAGCAGTTTCTCCAGGGGAAACACCATATATTTT.

This chain links TRBV7-8 with TRBJ1-1; no clear D. V lost 1 base and J 0 bases, leaving 9 bases between the germline ends. The CDR3 totals 15 residues. Germline V lookup: CDR1 SGHVS, CDR2 FQNEAQ. The CDR3 sequence: CASSLVATLNTEAFF. CDR3 nucleotides: TGTGCCAGCAGCTTAGTCGCGACATTGAACACTGAAGCTTTCTTT. Using reference TRBV7-8 and TRBJ1-1 for the parts outside the CDR3, the full variable domain is GAGVSQSPRYKVAKRGQDVALRCDPISGHVSLFWYQQALGQGPEFLTYFQNEAQLDKSGLPSDRFFAERPEGSVSTLKIQRTQQEDSAVYLCASSLVATLNTEAFFGQGTRLTVV.

This clonotype was picked up a small number of times. The chain has TRBV5-1 and TRBJ1-1, with D uncertain. Germline V gene sequence: CDR1 SGHRS, CDR2 YFSETQ. V lost 4 bases and J 0 bases, leaving 10 bases between the germline ends. The CDR3 totals 14 residues. The CDR3 bases are TGCGCCAGCAGCGGCACCGTCATGAACACTGAAGCTTTCTTT. Protein: CASSGTVMNTEAFF. Drawing the rest from reference TRBV5-1 and TRBJ1-1, the complete variable domain is KAGVTQTPRYLIKTRGQQVTLSCSPISGHRSVSWYQQTPGQGLQFLFEYFSETQRNKGNFPGRFSGRQFSNSRSEMNVSTLELGDSALYLCASSGTVMNTEAFFGQGTRLTVV.

This clonotype appeared many times. The rearrangement uses TRBV20-1 and TRBJ1-2; D call uncertain. The ends were cut back, 3 bases at V and 2 bases at J, with 13 bases in the middle. The CDR3 sequence is 14 residues long. Per germline, CDR1 DFQATT and CDR2 SNEGSKA (reference sequence). The CDR3 nucleotides are TGCAGTGCTAGGGACCTCGTGAGGAACTATGGCTACACCTTC. Its protein product is CSARDLVRNYGYTF.

This clonotype came up many times. The chain is built from TRBV7-9 and TRBJ2-2; TRBD1 aligns across 7 bases. Trimming at V came to 3 bases and at J to 3 bases, leaving 4 bases not matched to a gene. The CDR3 is made up of 15 amino acids. Germline loops: CDR1 SEHNR, CDR2 FQNEAQ (reference sequence). CDR3 sequence (DNA): TGTGCCAGCAGCTTTTGGACAGGATACACCGGGGAGCTGTTTTTT. Translation gives CASSFWTGYTGELFF.

V is TRBV5-1 and J is TRBJ2-5; D possibly corresponds to TRBD2 (6 bases). This CDR3 region has 13 residues. Germline V gene data show CDR1 as SGHRS and CDR2 as YFSETQ. V was pared by 4 bases and J by 3 bases, with 10 bases between. As DNA, the CDR3 is TGCGCCAGCAGCGGAGGGACGGAAGAGACCCAGTACTTC. The encoded protein is CASSGGTEETQYF. Supplemented by reference TRBV5-1 and TRBJ2-5, the full variable domain reads KAGVTQTPRYLIKTRGQQVTLSCSPISGHRSVSWYQQTPGQGLQFLFEYFSETQRNKGNFPGRFSGRQFSNSRSEMNVSTLELGDSALYLCASSGGTEETQYFGPGTRLLVL.

Only a few counts were recorded for this clonotype. V and J are TRBV6-1 and TRBJ2-1; D perhaps matches TRBD1 (5 bases). With 5 bases removed from V and 6 bases from J, the gap between germline ends came to 14 bases. Germline V gives CDR1 MNHNS, CDR2 SASEGT. The CDR3 extends over 14 amino acids. The CDR3 coding sequence is TGTGCCAGCAGTCCCCTGGGCAGGGTCAATGAGCAGTTCTTC. Protein: CASSPLGRVNEQFF.

This chain uses TRBV4-3 with TRBJ2-7, with 7 bases matching TRBD2. The J segment lost 4 bases and the V segment lost 2 bases, leaving 8 bases of the junction unmatched. The CDR3 loop spans 15 amino acids. Germline-derived CDR1 and CDR2 are LGHNA and YSLEER. The CDR3 is CASSQQAGLIYEQYF. In nucleotides, the CDR3 is TGCGCCAGCAGCCAACAAGCGGGACTTATATACGAGCAGTACTTC.

The gene calls are TRBV7-6 and TRBJ2-6; a weak D match, TRBD1 (6 bases). Germline loops: CDR1 SGHVS, CDR2 FNYEAQ. V was trimmed by 4 bases and J by 7 bases, leaving 20 bases between them. The CDR3 spans 17 residues. CDR3 sequence: CASSSVVAPGEANVLTF. DNA of the CDR3: TGTGCCAGCAGCTCCGTAGTGGCGCCAGGGGAAGCCAACGTCCTGACTTTC. Drawing the rest from reference TRBV7-6 and TRBJ2-6, the complete variable domain is GAGVSQSPRYKVTKRGQDVALRCDPISGHVSLYWYRQALGQGPEFLTYFNYEAQQDKSGLPNDRFSAERPEGSISTLTIQRTEQRDSAMYRCASSSVVAPGEANVLTFGAGSRLTVL.

The chain joins TRBV6-1 to TRBJ1-2; D is unresolved. The germline CDR1 and CDR2 sequences are MNHNS and SASEGT. V shed 5 bases and J shed 8 bases, with 18 bases lying between them. The CDR3 has 14 residues. CDR3 sequence: CASSRQPQTQGYTF. Written as DNA, the CDR3 is TGTGCCAGCAGTAGGCAGCCCCAGACTCAGGGCTACACCTTC.

This chain connects TRBV7-2 to TRBJ2-1; D is uncertain. The CDR3 extends over 12 amino acids. V was shortened by 4 bases and J by 8 bases, with 9 bases between the two germline ends. Germline loops: CDR1 SGHTA, CDR2 FQGNSA. CDR3 amino acids: CASSSAWDEQFF. The CDR3 DNA reads as TGTGCCAGCAGCTCCGCCTGGGATGAGCAGTTCTTC. The entire variable domain, with the rest obtained from reference TRBV7-2 and TRBJ2-1, is as follows: GAGVSQSPSNKVTEKGKDVELRCDPISGHTALYWYRQSLGQGLEFLIYFQGNSAPDKSGLPSDRFSAERTGGSVSTLTIQRTQQEDSAVYLCASSSAWDEQFFGPGTRLTVL.

This clonotype was observed a few times. The chain links TRBV12-3 or TRBV12-4 to TRBJ2-7, with a weak D call TRBD2 (6 bases). V was cut by 2 bases and J by 2 bases, with 31 bases left in between. This CDR3 contains 21 residues. Here the CDR3 DNA reads TGTGCCAGCAGTTTAAGGGGAGGACCTTACCACGCACGACAGAGGACCTACGAGCAGTACTTC. Translation gives CASSLRGGPYHARQRTYEQYF.

This chain links TRBV7-2 with TRBJ2-1, with TRBD1 matching 7 bases. Germline V lookup: CDR1 SGHTA, CDR2 FQGNSA. The V and J ends lost 2 bases and 6 bases, in that order; junction bases with no gene match: 7. This CDR3 is built from 15 residues. The CDR3 is CASSLFQGEGNEQFF. In nucleotides, the CDR3 is TGTGCCAGCAGCTTATTTCAGGGGGAAGGCAATGAGCAGTTCTTC.

This clonotype was seen more than once but under ten times. This chain's CDR3 is CATSDSLNGYTF. The CDR3 coding sequence is TGTGCCACCAGTGATTCCCTAAATGGCTACACCTTC. V usage is TRBV24-1 and J usage is TRBJ1-2; the D is unclear. Germline V gives CDR1 KGHDR, CDR2 SFDVKD. Deletions cut 2 bases from V and 6 bases from J, with 6 bases between. There are 12 residues in the CDR3.

The rearrangement joins TRBV10-3 to TRBJ1-5; the D is unclear. Trimming shortened V by 7 bases and J by 5 bases, and 12 bases separated the two germline ends. The germline V gene has CDR1 ENHRY and CDR2 SYGVKD. This CDR3 contains 13 residues. This chain's CDR3 is CAITPDGHQPQHF. The CDR3 bases are TGTGCCATCACTCCGGACGGCCATCAGCCCCAGCATTTT.

The table lists this clonotype with a few counts. The chain couples TRBV27 to TRBJ2-7, with 8 positions matching TRBD1. The CDR3 extends over 16 amino acids. The V gene's germline CDR1 is MNHEY and CDR2 SMNVEV (reference sequence). Trimming at V came to 8 bases and at J to 2 bases, leaving 14 bases not matched to a gene. CDR3: CASGGEGQGGTYEQYF. The DNA of the CDR3 is TGTGCCAGCGGGGGAGAAGGACAGGGAGGAACCTACGAGCAGTACTTC.

Only a few counts were recorded for this clonotype. The chain joins TRBV6-5 to TRBJ2-3; D is unresolved. CDR1 is MNHEY, CDR2 SVGAGI, per germline. The V and J ends lost 0 bases and 2 bases respectively, with 9 bases between them. The CDR3 has 15 residues. CDR3 region: CASSYSDRLTDTQYF. The CDR3 DNA sequence: TGTGCCAGCAGTTACTCGGACCGGCTCACAGATACGCAGTATTTT.

The J gene is TRBJ1-1, the V gene TRBV5-6; a possible D gene is TRBD1 (5 bases). V was cut by 2 bases and J by 13 bases, with 24 bases left in between. Per the germline V gene, CDR1 is SGHDT and CDR2 is YYEEEE. This CDR3 region has 15 residues. The CDR3 DNA reads TGTGCCAGCAGCTTAGAAGGGGCGATGAACACTAAAGTTTTCTTT. Translating it yields CASSLEGAMNTKVFF.

This clonotype was observed a few times. The V gene is TRBV25-1, the J gene TRBJ2-7; 9 bases fit TRBD1. V lost 10 bases and J lost 6; bases outside the gene matches: 7. Germline V lookup: CDR1 MGHDK, CDR2 SYGVNS. This CDR3 region has 12 residues. This CDR3 is CATGTGRFEQYF. Written as DNA, the CDR3 is TGTGCCACCGGGACAGGGCGGTTCGAGCAGTACTTC.

The genes are TRBV4-3 and TRBJ2-7; 12 positions match TRBD2. CDR1 LGHNA and CDR2 YSLEER come from the germline V gene. V dropped 3 bases and J dropped 4; count of bases not matched to a gene: 4. This CDR3 has 15 residues. CDR3 amino acids: CASSQLAGGKYEQYF. In DNA form, the CDR3 reads TGCGCCAGCAGCCAGCTAGCGGGAGGGAAGTACGAGCAGTACTTC.

This clonotype was seen a single time. This rearrangement joins TRBV6-1 to TRBJ2-1, with TRBD1 matching over 11 bases. The V and J ends lost 7 bases and 6 bases, in that order; junction bases with no gene match: 2. Germline CDR1 MNHNS, CDR2 SASEGT. This CDR3 region has 13 residues. CDR3 nucleotide sequence: TGTGCCAGCAAGGGGACAGGGGGCAATGAGCAGTTCTTC. Amino acid sequence: CASKGTGGNEQFF.

The V call is TRBV11-2, the J call TRBJ2-1, with 12 positions matching TRBD1. Looked up from germline, CDR1 is SGHAT and CDR2 is FQNNGV. V gave up 0 bases and J gave up 7 bases; unmatched junction bases: 10. The CDR3 extends over 18 amino acids. The CDR3 spells CASSLEPGQGAAVNEQFF. In nucleotides, the CDR3 is TGTGCCAGCAGCTTAGAGCCGGGACAGGGGGCCGCGGTTAATGAGCAGTTCTTC.

This clonotype was recorded at least ten times. The gene calls are TRBV5-1 and TRBJ1-1; TRBD1 is a possible D gene (5 bases). This CDR3 has 15 amino acids. Germline-derived CDR1 and CDR2 are SGHRS and YFSETQ. The ends were cut back, 4 bases at V and 3 bases at J, with 16 bases in the middle. CDR3 in DNA: TGCGCCAGCAGCCGCGAACAGGCTCAGGACACTGAAGCTTTCTTT. Translated, it gives CASSREQAQDTEAFF.

The chain recombines TRBV20-1 with TRBJ1-2; D is possibly TRBD1 (6 bases). The CDR3 consists of 14 residues. Between the trimmed V and J ends, which lost 3 bases and 6 bases, there was a span of 17 bases. Germline CDR1 and CDR2: DFQATT and SNEGSKA (reference sequence). In DNA, the CDR3 is TGCAGTGCTAGGCACAGGGCCCGTGCGGATGGCTACACCTTC. Amino acids: CSARHRARADGYTF.

This clonotype was detected a few times. The chain carries TRBV4-1 and TRBJ2-5, with TRBD2 matching 12 bases. The germline V gene has CDR1 MGHRA and CDR2 YSYEKL. V lost 0 bases, J lost 5 bases, and 7 bases stayed unmatched. This CDR3 comprises 17 residues. The CDR3 is CASSQEGLAGRGETQYF. The CDR3 DNA reads TGCGCCAGCAGCCAAGAAGGACTAGCGGGACGTGGGGAGACCCAGTACTTC.